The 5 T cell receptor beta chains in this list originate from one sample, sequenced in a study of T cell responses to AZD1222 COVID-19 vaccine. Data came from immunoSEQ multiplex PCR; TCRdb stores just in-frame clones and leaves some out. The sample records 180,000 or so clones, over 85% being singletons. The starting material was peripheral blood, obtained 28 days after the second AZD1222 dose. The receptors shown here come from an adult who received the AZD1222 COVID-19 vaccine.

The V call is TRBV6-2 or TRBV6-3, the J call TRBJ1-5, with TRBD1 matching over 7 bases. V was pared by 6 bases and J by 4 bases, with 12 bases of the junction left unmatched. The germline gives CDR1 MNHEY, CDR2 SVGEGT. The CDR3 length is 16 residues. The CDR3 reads CASSQLRTGQNQPQHF. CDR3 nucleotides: TGTGCCAGCAGCCAACTCAGGACAGGCCAGAATCAGCCCCAGCATTTT.

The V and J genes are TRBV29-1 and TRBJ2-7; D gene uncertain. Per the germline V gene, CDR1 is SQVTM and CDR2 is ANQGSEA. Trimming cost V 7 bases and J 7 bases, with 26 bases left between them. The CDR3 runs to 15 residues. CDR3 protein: CSAAPAASNLGEQYF. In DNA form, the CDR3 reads TGCAGCGCCGCTCCGGCAGCGTCAAACCTGGGTGAGCAGTACTTC.

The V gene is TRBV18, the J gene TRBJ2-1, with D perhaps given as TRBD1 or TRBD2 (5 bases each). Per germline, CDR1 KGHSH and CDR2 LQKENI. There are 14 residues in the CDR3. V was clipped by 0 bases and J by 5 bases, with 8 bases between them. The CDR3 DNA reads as TGTGCCAGCTCACCACCGGGACCCGACAATGAGCAGTTCTTC. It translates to CASSPPGPDNEQFF.

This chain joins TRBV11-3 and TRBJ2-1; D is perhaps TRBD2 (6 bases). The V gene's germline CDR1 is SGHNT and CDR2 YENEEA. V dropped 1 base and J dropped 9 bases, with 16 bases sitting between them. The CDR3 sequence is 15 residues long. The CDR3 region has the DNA TGTGCCAGCAGCTTAGGGAGGGGACTCCCCGGTGAGCAGTTCTTC. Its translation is CASSLGRGLPGEQFF.

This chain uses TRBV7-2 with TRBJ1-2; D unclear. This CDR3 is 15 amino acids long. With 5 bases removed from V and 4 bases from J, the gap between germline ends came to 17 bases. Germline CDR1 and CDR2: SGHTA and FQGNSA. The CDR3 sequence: CASSKRSAGSYGYTF. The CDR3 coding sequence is TGTGCCAGCAGCAAAAGATCCGCAGGTAGCTATGGCTACACCTTC. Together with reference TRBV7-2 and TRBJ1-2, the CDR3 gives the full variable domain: GAGVSQSPSNKVTEKGKDVELRCDPISGHTALYWYRQSLGQGLEFLIYFQGNSAPDKSGLPSDRFSAERTGGSVSTLTIQRTQQEDSAVYLCASSKRSAGSYGYTFGSGTRLTVV.